This TCR beta chain derives from a study of vaccination effects on CD4 cells after COVID-19. About this clone itself: What it binds is unknown.

Prior to sequencing, the ViraFEST assay stimulated PBMC with viral peptide pools, which expanded the antigen-specific CD4+ T cells. Culturing for ten to eleven days preceded CD4+ T cell isolation. Either the BNT162b2 or mRNA-1273 vaccine was given to participants in two doses. Vaccine recipients lacked prior SARS-CoV-2 infection and had negative nucleocapsid antibodies. Each well held some 2 million PBMC cultured with approximately 9.7 ug/ml peptides and 9.5 to 10 IU/ml IL-2. Cells had half their medium changed to IL-2 medium on days 3 and 7. Sequenced by immunoSEQ multiplex PCR; TCRdb stores in-frame clones only, minus some. The sample has 20,000 to 25,000 clones, roughly 76% seen once. Sequencing was performed on CD4+ T cells from PBMCs cultured with SARS-CoV-2 spike peptides, taken after COVID-19 vaccination. This receptor was obtained from a human donor who received a COVID-19 vaccine. Some clones in this sample may be carry-over from other donors' samples.

The CDR3 sequence: CASSQAGTEAFF. The CDR3 region has the DNA TGTGCCAGCAGCCAAGCGGGTACTGAAGCTTTCTTT. V and J are TRBV3-1 (or the pseudogene TRBV3-2) and TRBJ1-1; D uncertain. The CDR3 is made up of 12 amino acids. The germline V and J ends were trimmed by 1 base and 5 bases, with 5 bases remaining between them. Germline CDR1 reads LGHDT; CDR2 reads YNNKEL (reference sequence).